This TCR beta chain was documented in a study of T cells in Graves' hyperthyroidism and ophthalmopathy. On the study more broadly: Sampling of peripheral blood happened at initial diagnosis, prior to any treatment.

General observations from the study: Model output signaled ophthalmopathy a median 6.5 months ahead of onset.

TCR beta CDR3 region amplification was performed from RNA transcripts. The TCR CDR3 was amplified in a first-round RT-PCR using the HTBI primer set. One entry per CDR3 protein results from TCRdb running MiXCR on the multiplex PCR reads. The sample records about 580,000 distinct CDR3 sequences, about 15% being singletons. This CDR3 spans 14 amino acids. The trim removed 4 bases at V and 4 bases at J, leaving 3 bases unmatched. This clonotype came up many times. Its antigen remains unidentified. The sequencing sample was made of blood. The clonotype originates from a woman aged 25 to 45 with Graves' hyperthyroidism that later progressed to Graves' ophthalmopathy. The chain joins TRBV12-3 or TRBV12-4 to TRBJ1-5; TRBD1 matches at 8 bases. CDR3 sequence: CASSSRTGNQPQHF. The CDR3 DNA follows: TGTGCCAGCAGTTCCCGGACAGGGAATCAGCCCCAGCATTTT.